This T cell receptor (beta chain) was found in a study of identical twins' blood T cells. From germline, CDR1 is SEHNR and CDR2 FQNEAQ (reference sequence). V was clipped by 5 bases and J by 0 bases, with 13 bases between them. This CDR3 is 15 amino acids long. From the 5' RACE reads, TCRdb called clonotypes with MiXCR, one entry per CDR3 protein. Here the sample spans 300,000 to 450,000 distinct CDR3 sequences, 25% to 35% being singletons. This clonotype was recorded at least ten times. This clonotype was sampled from a woman between 18 and 55 years old in good health. Sequenced sample: PBMCs. V is TRBV7-9 and J is TRBJ1-2; D is perhaps TRBD1 (5 bases). CDR3 in DNA: TGTGCCAGCAGCACTACCGACAGCCCTAACTATGGCTACACCTTC. This gives the protein CASSTTDSPNYGYTF.